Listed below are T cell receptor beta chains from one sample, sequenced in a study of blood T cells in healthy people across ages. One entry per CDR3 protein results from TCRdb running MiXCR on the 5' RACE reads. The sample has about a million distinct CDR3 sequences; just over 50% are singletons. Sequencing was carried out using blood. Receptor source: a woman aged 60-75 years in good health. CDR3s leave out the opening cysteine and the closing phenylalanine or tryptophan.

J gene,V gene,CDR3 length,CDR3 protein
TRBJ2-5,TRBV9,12,ASSRDTTWETQY
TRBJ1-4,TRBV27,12,ASSLSPGTSFLF
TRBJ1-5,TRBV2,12,ASNDKQGIQPQH
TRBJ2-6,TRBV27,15,ASRPGQLISGANVLT
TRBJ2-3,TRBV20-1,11,SAPSGFTDTQY
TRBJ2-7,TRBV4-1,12,ASSKGDSNYEQY
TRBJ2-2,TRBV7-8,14,ASSLLAGGRTGELF
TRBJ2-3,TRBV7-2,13,ASSLRASKTDTQY
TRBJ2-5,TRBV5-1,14,ASSFLQGSSHNEQY
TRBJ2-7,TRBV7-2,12,ASSLSGASTTRY
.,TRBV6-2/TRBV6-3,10,ASNRGLGEQY
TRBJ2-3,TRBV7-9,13,ASSLEEGGQDTQY
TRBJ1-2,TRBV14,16,ASSQTSRRQGTNYGYT
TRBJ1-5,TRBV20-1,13,SATGQGANNQPQH
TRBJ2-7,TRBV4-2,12,ASSQERTTYEQY
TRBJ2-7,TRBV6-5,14,ASTRVSRDGDYEQY
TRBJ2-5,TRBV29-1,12,SVGIAGGGETQY
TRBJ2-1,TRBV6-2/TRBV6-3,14,ASSYPDRVSYNEQF
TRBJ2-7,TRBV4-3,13,TSSQDWAGAYEQY
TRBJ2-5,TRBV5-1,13,ASNLEGNSQETQY
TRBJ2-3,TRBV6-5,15,ASSYSAALFGTDTQY
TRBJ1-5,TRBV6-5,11,ASRYGNNQPQH
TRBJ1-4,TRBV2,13,ASSLTGDPNEKLF
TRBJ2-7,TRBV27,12,ASSQSVTLGEQY
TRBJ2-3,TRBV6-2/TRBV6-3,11,ASNPSTGATQY
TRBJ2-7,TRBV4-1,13,ASSQGASIYNEQY
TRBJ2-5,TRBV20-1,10,SAETSGAQKY
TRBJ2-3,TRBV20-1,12,SAYAGGTLGTQY
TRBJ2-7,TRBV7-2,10,ASSSPFGEQY
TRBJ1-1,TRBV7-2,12,ASSSRGMNTEAF
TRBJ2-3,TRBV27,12,ASRDLDGTDTQY
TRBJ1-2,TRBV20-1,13,SASAGTDLGYGYT
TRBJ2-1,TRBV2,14,ASSEGLAVYYNEQF
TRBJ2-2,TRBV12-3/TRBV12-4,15,ASSLRPSGDFTGELF
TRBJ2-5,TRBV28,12,ASRNTGVGETQY
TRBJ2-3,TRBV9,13,ASSAPGESTDTQY
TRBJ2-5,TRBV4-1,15,ASGQERLGRVYRTQY
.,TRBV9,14,ASSVEPGLASYEQY
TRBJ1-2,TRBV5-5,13,ASSLGDSANYGYT
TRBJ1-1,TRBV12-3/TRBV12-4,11,ASGRQGRTEAF
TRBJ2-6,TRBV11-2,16,ASSLGSSGRSGANVLT
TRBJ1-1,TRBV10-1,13,TSRADSSTYTEAF
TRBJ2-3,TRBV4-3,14,ASSQGATVSTDAQY
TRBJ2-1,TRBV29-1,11,SVIKDSPNEQF
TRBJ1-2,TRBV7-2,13,ASSGRDRVGYGYT
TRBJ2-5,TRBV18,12,ASSPPGQGRAQY
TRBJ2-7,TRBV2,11,ASSSGRYYEQY
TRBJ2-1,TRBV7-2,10,ASSPGYNEQF
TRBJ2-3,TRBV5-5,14,ASSHQGSGGTDTQY
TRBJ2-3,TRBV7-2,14,ASSLGDRLSTDTQY
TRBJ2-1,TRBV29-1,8,SAWYNEQF
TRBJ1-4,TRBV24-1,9,ATSDREKLF
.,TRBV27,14,ASSTNRDRGRDIQY
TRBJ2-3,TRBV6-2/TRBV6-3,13,ASTKKKGITDTQY
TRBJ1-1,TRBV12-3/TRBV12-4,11,ASRNEGITEAF